One sample yielded the 18 T cell receptor beta chains listed below, sequenced in a study of beta chain features in type 1 diabetes. The whole isolated RNA underwent reverse transcription, so sequencing captured expressed TCRB transcripts. Repertoires were generated with immunoSEQ multiplex PCR, while TCRdb's copy carries only in-frame clones and drops some. The sample lists 450,000 to 550,000 clones; around 28% were seen once. Sequenced sample: naive CD4+ T cells from blood. All receptors derive from a man aged 18 to 30 in good health.

A few counts support this clone. This CDR3 is CASSERSSTNEKLFF. The CDR3 DNA reads as TGTGCCAGCAGCGAACGATCCTCAACTAATGAAAAACTGTTTTTT. J is TRBJ1-4 and V is TRBV9; D uncertain. Trimming shortened V by 3 bases and J by 0 bases, and 9 bases separated the two germline ends. CDR1 is SGDLS, CDR2 YYNGEE, per germline. CDR3 length: 15 residues.

This clone was seen a handful of times. The genes are TRBV5-6 and TRBJ2-2; 7 bases are shared with TRBD1. With 3 bases clipped from V and 0 bases from J, the junction kept 2 bases outside the gene matches. From germline, CDR1 is SGHDT and CDR2 YYEEEE. The CDR3 is 15 residues long. CDR3 nucleotides: TGTGCCAGCAGCTCCGGGACAGCGAACACCGGGGAGCTGTTTTTT. Protein product: CASSSGTANTGELFF.

This clone came up a few times. The chain is built from TRBV6-6 and TRBJ1-5; D not resolved. V was cut by 5 bases and J by 0 bases, with 11 bases left in between. Germline lookup yields CDR1 MNHNY and CDR2 SVGAGI (reference sequence). The length of the CDR3 is 15 residues. The DNA for the CDR3 is TGTGCCAGCAGTACGACCGGTTATAGCAATCAGCCCCAGCATTTT. This translates into CASSTTGYSNQPQHF.

CDR3 in amino acids: CASSPPGGWETQYF. In nucleotides, the CDR3 is TGTGCCAGCAGCCCCCCAGGGGGTTGGGAGACCCAGTACTTC. The J gene is TRBJ2-5, the V gene TRBV6-6; TRBD1 matches at 7 bases. CDR1 is MNHNY, CDR2 SVGAGI, per germline (reference sequence). This CDR3 is 14 amino acids long. V lost 6 bases, J lost 5 bases, and 9 bases stayed unmatched.

This clone was counted between two and nine times. The V and J genes are TRBV9 and TRBJ2-7, with 8 bases that match TRBD2. Germline V gives CDR1 SGDLS, CDR2 YYNGEE. There are 16 residues in the CDR3. Losses at the gene ends were 0 bases for V and 0 bases for J; bases not matched to a gene: 5. The CDR3 sequence: CASSVGASGHSYEQYF. CDR3 nucleotides: TGTGCCAGCAGCGTAGGCGCTAGCGGGCACTCCTACGAGCAGTACTTC. The full variable domain, rest sourced from reference TRBV9 and TRBJ2-7, is DSGVTQTPKHLITATGQRVTLRCSPRSGDLSVYWYQQSLDQGLQFLIQYYNGEERAKGNILERFSAQQFPDLHSELNLSSLELGDSALYFCASSVGASGHSYEQYFGPGTRLTVT.

This clone was detected a few times. Distinct nucleotide sequences in the sample also encode this CDR3. The chain joins TRBV30 to TRBJ1-2; unclear D gene. The germline V gene encodes CDR1 GTSNPN and CDR2 SVGIG (reference sequence). This CDR3 spans 11 amino acids. The V and J ends lost 1 base and 2 bases respectively, with 2 bases between them. The CDR3, as DNA: TGTGCCTGGAGTGGGAACTATGGCTACACCTTC. Translation: CAWSGNYGYTF.

The chain links TRBV30 to TRBJ1-5; D remains unclear. Germline CDR1 is GTSNPN and CDR2 is SVGIG (reference sequence). The CDR3 contains 13 residues. V lost 1 base, J lost 7 bases, and 11 bases lay in between. CDR3 sequence reads: CAWSGGRGQPQHF. CDR3 DNA: TGTGCCTGGAGTGGAGGGAGAGGGCAGCCCCAGCATTTT.

J is TRBJ2-1 and V is TRBV4-1, with D unresolved. This CDR3 has 15 residues. V was cut by 4 bases and J by 2 bases, with 12 bases left in between. CDR1 and CDR2 (germline): MGHRA, YSYEKL. The CDR3, as DNA: TGCGCCAGCAGCCGCGAAGTGCAGACCTACAATGAGCAGTTCTTC. This translates into CASSREVQTYNEQFF.

The V gene is TRBV25-1, the J gene TRBJ1-2; D remains unclear. Trimming cost V 6 bases and J 4 bases, with 12 bases left between them. Germline lookup yields CDR1 MGHDK and CDR2 SYGVNS. This CDR3 has 13 residues. For the CDR3, the DNA is TGTGCCAGCAGCGGCTTGCCCACCTATGGCTACACCTTC. It specifies CASSGLPTYGYTF.

In nucleotides, the CDR3 is TGTGCCAGCAGCCAAGGTTCGACCAGGAGGGGGGAGACCCAGTACTTC. It codes for CASSQGSTRRGETQYF. The chain combines TRBV14 with TRBJ2-5; either TRBD1 or TRBD2 may fit D (6 bases each). V lost 1 base to trimming and J lost 5 bases, with 17 bases between them. The CDR3 loop spans 16 amino acids. CDR1 is SGHDN and CDR2 is FVKESK in the germline V gene.

J is TRBJ2-7 and V is TRBV20-1; unclear D gene. V lost 7 bases, J lost 0 bases, and 4 bases lay in between. The V gene's germline CDR1 is DFQATT and CDR2 SNEGSKA (reference sequence). This CDR3 is 10 amino acids long. The CDR3: CSVYSYEQYF. DNA for the CDR3: TGCAGTGTTTACTCCTACGAGCAGTACTTC.

DNA of the CDR3: TGTGCCAGCAGCTGGACTAGCTCTGACTACAATGAGCAGTTCTTC. Translated, it gives CASSWTSSDYNEQFF. This chain connects TRBV7-2 to TRBJ2-1; 8 nucleotides align to TRBD2. This CDR3 is built from 15 residues. The germline V gene encodes CDR1 SGHTA and CDR2 FQGNSA. Trimming cost V 4 bases and J 3 bases; bases outside gene matches: 5.

The V call is TRBV28, the J call TRBJ2-1; TRBD2 aligns across 11 bases. Looked up from germline, CDR1 is MDHEN and CDR2 is SYDVKM. V shed 3 bases, J shed 7 bases, and the junction held 5 bases outside the gene matches. The CDR3 loop spans 15 amino acids. The CDR3 reads CASSLASGGLNEQFF. Written as DNA, the CDR3 is TGTGCCAGCAGTTTGGCTAGCGGGGGGTTGAATGAGCAGTTCTTC.

This clone was counted only a few times. This chain links TRBV4-1 with TRBJ2-3; a weak D match, TRBD2 (5 bases). This CDR3 is built from 14 residues. V lost 1 base to trimming and J lost 0 bases, with 5 bases between them. The germline CDR1 and CDR2 sequences are MGHRA and YSYEKL. CDR3 DNA sequence: TGCGCCAGCAGCCAAGTAGCGAGCACAGATACGCAGTATTTT. Encoded protein: CASSQVASTDTQYF.

V usage is TRBV29-1 and J usage is TRBJ2-1; the match to TRBD1 covers 9 bases. The V gene end was trimmed by 2 bases and the J gene end by 0 bases; junction bases not matched to a gene: 11. The CDR3 contains 18 residues. Germline V gives CDR1 SQVTM, CDR2 ANQGSEA. The CDR3 sequence is CSVESLQGAQVSYNEQFF. The CDR3, as DNA: TGCAGCGTTGAATCCTTACAGGGGGCGCAGGTCTCCTACAATGAGCAGTTCTTC.

The chain has TRBV7-9 and TRBJ2-7; D not certain. The CDR3 contains 12 residues. From germline, CDR1 is SEHNR and CDR2 FQNEAQ (reference sequence). V was trimmed by 5 bases and J by 4 bases, leaving 9 bases between them. CDR3 sequence (DNA): TGTGCCAGCAGCCTGGGATTTTACGAGCAGTACTTC. Its protein is CASSLGFYEQYF.

This chain connects TRBV27 to TRBJ2-6, with D perhaps matching TRBD1 (6 bases). Germline CDR1 is MNHEY and CDR2 is SMNVEV (reference sequence). Trimming took 5 bases from V and 3 from J, leaving 11 bases between them. This CDR3 has 15 amino acids. As DNA, the CDR3 is TGTGCCAGCAGTGGGGTCAGGGGTGGGGCCAACGTCCTGACTTTC. This translates into CASSGVRGGANVLTF.

This clone was detected only a few times. Other DNA variants within this sample encode the same CDR3. This chain connects TRBV30 to TRBJ2-4; 8 nucleotides agree with TRBD2. Germline V gene lookup returns CDR1 GTSNPN and CDR2 SVGIG (reference sequence). The CDR3 is made up of 16 amino acids. V lost 0 bases, J lost 0 bases, and 4 bases stayed unmatched. DNA for the CDR3: TGTGCCTGGAGTGTACGGGGGGGCCTAGCCAAAAACATTCAGTACTTC. This encodes CAWSVRGGLAKNIQYF.